This note documents a single T cell receptor (beta chain) sequence. The sample belongs to a study of cytomegalovirus exposure and HLA in healthy donors. This PCR relied on a set of 60 Vbeta primers and 13 Jbeta primers. The data were produced by immunoSEQ multiplex PCR, yet TCRdb's version contains in-frame clones alone and is incomplete. The sample lists about 180,000 clones; around 78% were seen once. V dropped 3 bases and J dropped 5; count of bases not matched to a gene: 1. Germline assignment: CDR1 GTSNPN and CDR2 SVGIG (reference sequence). This CDR3 region has 12 residues. Material: PBMCs. The TCR was taken from a man younger than 35 in good health and CMV-seronegative. The rearrangement links TRBV30 to TRBJ2-3; 8 nucleotides align to TRBD1. CDR3 DNA: TGTGCCTGGAGACAGGGGGAAGATACGCAGTATTTT. Residues: CAWRQGEDTQYF.